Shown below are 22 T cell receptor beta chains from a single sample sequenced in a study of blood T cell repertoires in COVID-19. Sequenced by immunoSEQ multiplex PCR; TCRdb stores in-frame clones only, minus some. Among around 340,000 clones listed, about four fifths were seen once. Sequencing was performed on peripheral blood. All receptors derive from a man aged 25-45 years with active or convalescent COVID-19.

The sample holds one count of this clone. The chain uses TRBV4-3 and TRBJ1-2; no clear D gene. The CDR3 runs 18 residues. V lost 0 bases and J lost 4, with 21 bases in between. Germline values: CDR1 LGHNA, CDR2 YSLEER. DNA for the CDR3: TGCGCCAGCAGCCAAGAATTGTTGCAGACGCGGAATTCCTATGGCTACACCTTC. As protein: CASSQELLQTRNSYGYTF.

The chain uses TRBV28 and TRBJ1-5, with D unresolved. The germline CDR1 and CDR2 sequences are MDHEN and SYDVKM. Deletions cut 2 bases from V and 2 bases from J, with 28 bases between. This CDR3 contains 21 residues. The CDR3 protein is CASSLTGTGSLAPFGNQPQHF. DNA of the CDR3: TGTGCCAGCAGTTTAACGGGTACGGGGAGCCTAGCCCCCTTTGGCAATCAGCCCCAGCATTTT.

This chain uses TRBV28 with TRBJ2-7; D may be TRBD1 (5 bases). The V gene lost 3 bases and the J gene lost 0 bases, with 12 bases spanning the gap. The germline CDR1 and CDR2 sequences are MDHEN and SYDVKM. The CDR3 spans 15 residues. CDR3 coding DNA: TGTGCCAGCAGTTTCCTTCAGACAGCCTCCTACGAGCAGTACTTC. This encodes CASSFLQTASYEQYF.

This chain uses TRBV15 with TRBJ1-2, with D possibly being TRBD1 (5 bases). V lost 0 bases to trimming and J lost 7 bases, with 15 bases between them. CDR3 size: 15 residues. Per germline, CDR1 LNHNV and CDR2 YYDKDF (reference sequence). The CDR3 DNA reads TGTGCCACCAGCAGAGATAACAGCGGGGCCGGTGGCTACACCTTC. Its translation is CATSRDNSGAGGYTF.

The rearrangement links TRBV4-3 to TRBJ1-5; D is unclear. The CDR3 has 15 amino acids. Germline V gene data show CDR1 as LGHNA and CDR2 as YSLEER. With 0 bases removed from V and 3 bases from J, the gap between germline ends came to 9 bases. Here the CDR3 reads CASSQERAVNQPQHF. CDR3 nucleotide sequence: TGCGCCAGCAGCCAAGAGAGGGCAGTCAATCAGCCCCAGCATTTT.

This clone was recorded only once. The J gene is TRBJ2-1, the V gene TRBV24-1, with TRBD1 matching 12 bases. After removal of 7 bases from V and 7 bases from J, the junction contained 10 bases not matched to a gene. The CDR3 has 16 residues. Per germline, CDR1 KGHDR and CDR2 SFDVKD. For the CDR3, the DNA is TGTGCCACCAGCAAATGGGGGGGACAGGGGGCTAATGAGCAGTTCTTC. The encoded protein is CATSKWGGQGANEQFF.

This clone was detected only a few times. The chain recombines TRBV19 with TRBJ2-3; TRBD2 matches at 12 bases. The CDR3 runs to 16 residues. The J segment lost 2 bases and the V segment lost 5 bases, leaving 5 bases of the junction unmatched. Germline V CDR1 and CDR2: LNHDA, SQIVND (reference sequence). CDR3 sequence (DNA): TGTGCCAGTAGTCGTACTAGCGGGGGGCTCACAGATACGCAGTATTTT. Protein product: CASSRTSGGLTDTQYF. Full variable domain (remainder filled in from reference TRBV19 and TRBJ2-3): DGGITQSPKYLFRKEGQNVTLSCEQNLNHDAMYWYRQDPGQGLRLIYYSQIVNDFQKGDIAEGYSVSREKKESFPLTVTSAQKNPTAFYLCASSRTSGGLTDTQYFGPGTRLTVL.

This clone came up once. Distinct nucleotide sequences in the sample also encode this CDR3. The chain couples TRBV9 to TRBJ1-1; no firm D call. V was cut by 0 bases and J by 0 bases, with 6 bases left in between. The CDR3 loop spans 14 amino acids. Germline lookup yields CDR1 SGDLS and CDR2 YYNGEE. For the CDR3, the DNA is TGTGCCAGCAGCGTAGGGCTGCTGAACACTGAAGCTTTCTTT. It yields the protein CASSVGLLNTEAFF. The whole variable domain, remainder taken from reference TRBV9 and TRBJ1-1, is DSGVTQTPKHLITATGQRVTLRCSPRSGDLSVYWYQQSLDQGLQFLIQYYNGEERAKGNILERFSAQQFPDLHSELNLSSLELGDSALYFCASSVGLLNTEAFFGQGTRLTVV.

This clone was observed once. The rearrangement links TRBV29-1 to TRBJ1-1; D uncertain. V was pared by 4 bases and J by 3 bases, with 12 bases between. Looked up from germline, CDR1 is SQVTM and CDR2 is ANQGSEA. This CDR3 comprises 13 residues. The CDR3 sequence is CSVAAGGDTEAFF. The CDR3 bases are TGCAGCGTTGCAGCGGGAGGCGACACTGAAGCTTTCTTT.

The CDR3 sequence is CASSILRTVNEKLFF. CDR3 nucleotide sequence: TGTGCCAGCAGCATCCTGAGGACAGTGAATGAAAAACTGTTTTTT. This chain uses TRBV5-5 with TRBJ1-4; D is perhaps TRBD1 (6 bases). The CDR3 has 15 amino acids. Germline V gene data show CDR1 as SGHKS and CDR2 as YYEKEE (reference sequence). V was shortened by 4 bases and J by 5 bases, with 15 bases between the two germline ends.

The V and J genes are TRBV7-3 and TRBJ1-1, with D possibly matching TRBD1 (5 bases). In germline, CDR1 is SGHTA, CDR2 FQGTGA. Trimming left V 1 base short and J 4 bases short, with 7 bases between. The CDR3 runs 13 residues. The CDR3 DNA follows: TGTGCCAGCAGCTTAATGGGGGGCACTGAAGCTTTCTTT. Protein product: CASSLMGGTEAFF.

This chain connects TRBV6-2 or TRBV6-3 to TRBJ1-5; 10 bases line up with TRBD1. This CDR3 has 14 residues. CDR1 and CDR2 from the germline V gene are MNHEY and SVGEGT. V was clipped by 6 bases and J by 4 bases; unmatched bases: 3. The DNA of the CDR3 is TGTGCCAGCAGCCGACAGGGGGCTAATCAGCCCCAGCATTTT. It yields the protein CASSRQGANQPQHF.

The CDR3 protein is CASSTDRAATNEKLFF. The DNA for the CDR3 is TGTGCCAGCAGCACGGACAGGGCAGCAACTAATGAAAAACTGTTTTTT. This sequence joins TRBV7-9 and TRBJ1-4; the match to TRBD1 covers 8 bases. Per germline, CDR1 SEHNR and CDR2 FQNEAQ (reference sequence). The CDR3 spans 16 residues. V shed 5 bases and J 0 bases; nucleotides not matched to a gene: 5.

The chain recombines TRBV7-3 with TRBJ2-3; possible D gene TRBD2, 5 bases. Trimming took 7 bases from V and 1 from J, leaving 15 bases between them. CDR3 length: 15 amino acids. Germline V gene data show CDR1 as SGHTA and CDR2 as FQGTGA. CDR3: CASIPDGEGTDTQYF. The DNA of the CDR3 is TGTGCCAGCATCCCGGACGGGGAAGGCACAGATACGCAGTATTTT.

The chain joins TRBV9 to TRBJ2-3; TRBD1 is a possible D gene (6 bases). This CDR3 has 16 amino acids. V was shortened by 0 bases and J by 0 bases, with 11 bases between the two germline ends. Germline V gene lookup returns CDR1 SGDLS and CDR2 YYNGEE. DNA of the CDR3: TGTGCCAGCAGCGTAGACCTGGACAGCAGCACAGATACGCAGTATTTT. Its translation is CASSVDLDSSTDTQYF.

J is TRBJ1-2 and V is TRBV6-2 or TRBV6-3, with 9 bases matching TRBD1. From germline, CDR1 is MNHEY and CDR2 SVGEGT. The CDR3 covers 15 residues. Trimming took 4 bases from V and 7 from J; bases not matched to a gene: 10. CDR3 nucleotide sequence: TGTGCCAGCAGTTTCTCCTTGGGACAGGGTTTTGGCTACACCTTC. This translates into CASSFSLGQGFGYTF.

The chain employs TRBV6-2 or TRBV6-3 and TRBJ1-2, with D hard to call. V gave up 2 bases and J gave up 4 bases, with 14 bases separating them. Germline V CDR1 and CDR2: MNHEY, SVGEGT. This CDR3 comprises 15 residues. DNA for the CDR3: TGTGCCAGCAGTTACAGAGGGCGGAGCGCCTATGGCTACACCTTC. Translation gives CASSYRGRSAYGYTF.

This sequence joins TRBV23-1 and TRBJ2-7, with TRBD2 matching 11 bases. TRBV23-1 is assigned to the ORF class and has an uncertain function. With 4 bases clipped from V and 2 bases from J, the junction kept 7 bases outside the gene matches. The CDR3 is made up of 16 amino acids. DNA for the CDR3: TGCGCCAGCAGTCCGTCGCTAGCGGGGGGAACCTACGAGCAGTACTTC. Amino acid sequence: CASSPSLAGGTYEQYF.

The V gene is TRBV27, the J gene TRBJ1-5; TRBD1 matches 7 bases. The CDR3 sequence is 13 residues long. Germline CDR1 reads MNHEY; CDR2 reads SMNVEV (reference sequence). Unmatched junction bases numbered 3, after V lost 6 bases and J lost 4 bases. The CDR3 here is CASRGTANQPQHF. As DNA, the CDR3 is TGTGCCAGCAGAGGGACAGCAAATCAGCCCCAGCATTTT.

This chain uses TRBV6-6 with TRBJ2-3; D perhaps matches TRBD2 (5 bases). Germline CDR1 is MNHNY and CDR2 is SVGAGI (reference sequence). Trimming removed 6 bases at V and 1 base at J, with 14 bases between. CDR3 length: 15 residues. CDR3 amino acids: CASSPRSSGTDTQYF. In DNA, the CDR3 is TGTGCCAGCAGCCCCAGGAGTAGCGGCACAGATACGCAGTATTTT.

Written as DNA, the CDR3 is TGTGCCAGCAGCCGAGGACTAGCGGGGGGGAATATTCGTGTCACAGATACGCAGTATTTT. Translation: CASSRGLAGGNIRVTDTQYF. The V and J genes are TRBV6-6 and TRBJ2-3; TRBD2 agrees at 15 bases. V lost 6 bases, J lost 2 bases, and 15 bases stayed unmatched. Germline V gene sequence: CDR1 MNHNY, CDR2 SVGAGI (reference sequence). The CDR3 has 20 amino acids.

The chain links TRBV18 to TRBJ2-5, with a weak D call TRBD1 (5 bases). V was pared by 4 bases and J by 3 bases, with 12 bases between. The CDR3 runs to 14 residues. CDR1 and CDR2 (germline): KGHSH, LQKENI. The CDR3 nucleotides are TGTGCCAGCTCACTTATCAGGGCAGAAGAGACCCAGTACTTC. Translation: CASSLIRAEETQYF.